Shown below are 20 T cell receptor beta chains from a single sample sequenced in a study of identical twins. TCRdb recomputed calls from the 5' RACE reads with MiXCR, one row per CDR3 protein. The table lists some 1,600,000 distinct CDR3 sequences, 32% of them singletons. Sequenced input: cord blood. These TCRs come from a newborn girl in good health.

In its sample, this clonotype was seen once. The chain has TRBV4-1 and TRBJ1-1; D is possibly TRBD1 (6 bases). The V end lost 5 bases, the J end lost 0 bases, and 22 bases lay between the germline ends. CDR3 size: 18 residues. The germline V gene encodes CDR1 MGHRA and CDR2 YSYEKL. CDR3 protein: CASSFHRSETGLNTEAFF. The CDR3 DNA reads TGCGCCAGCAGCTTTCACCGAAGCGAGACAGGCCTGAACACTGAAGCTTTCTTT.

This clonotype turned up a few times. The chain employs TRBV12-3 or TRBV12-4 and TRBJ1-6; no firm D call. Trimming shortened V by 5 bases and J by 5 bases, and 10 bases separated the two germline ends. CDR3 length equals 14 residues. DNA for the CDR3: TGTGCCAGCAGTATACGACGGAATAATTCACCCCTCCACTTT. Translating gives CASSIRRNNSPLHF.

The rearrangement links TRBV7-9 to TRBJ1-4; D possibly corresponds to TRBD1 (6 bases). The CDR3 is 15 residues long. The germline V gene encodes CDR1 SEHNR and CDR2 FQNEAQ (reference sequence). V lost 5 bases to trimming and J lost 4 bases, with 14 bases between them. Here the CDR3 reads CASSPLQGNNEKLFF. CDR3 nucleotides: TGTGCCAGCAGCCCCCTTCAGGGGAATAATGAAAAACTGTTTTTT.

The gene calls are TRBV7-8 and TRBJ2-1, with 8 bases aligning to TRBD2. The CDR3 is made up of 15 amino acids. Germline trimming cut 5 bases from V and 6 bases from J; bases unmatched to any gene: 9. Germline V lookup: CDR1 SGHVS, CDR2 FQNEAQ. The CDR3 DNA reads as TGTGCCAGCAGCCCGAGATGGACTAGCTCCAATGAGCAGTTCTTC. Translation: CASSPRWTSSNEQFF.

The chain combines TRBV5-6 with TRBJ2-1, with 13 bases lining up with TRBD2. The CDR3 length is 18 residues. V gave up 3 bases and J gave up 4 bases; unmatched junction bases: 10. Germline CDR1 SGHDT, CDR2 YYEEEE. The DNA of the CDR3 is TGTGCCAGCAGCTCTGGACTAGCGGGGGCCCCGAGGTACAATGAGCAGTTCTTC. Translation gives CASSSGLAGAPRYNEQFF. The whole variable domain, filled in from reference TRBV5-6 and TRBJ2-1, reads DAGVTQSPTHLIKTRGQQVTLRCSPKSGHDTVSWYQQALGQGPQFIFQYYEEEERQRGNFPDRFSGHQFPNYSSELNVNALLLGDSALYLCASSSGLAGAPRYNEQFFGPGTRLTVL.

This clonotype showed up just a few times. The rearrangement links TRBV20-1 to TRBJ2-1; 8 bases align to TRBD1. There are 14 residues in the CDR3. CDR1 and CDR2 (germline): DFQATT, SNEGSKA (reference sequence). The ends lost 5 bases at V and 4 bases at J; junction bases unmatched: 7. CDR3 bases: TGCAGTGCTTGGACAGGGAGGATATACAATGAGCAGTTCTTC. Translating gives CSAWTGRIYNEQFF.

The chain employs TRBV28 and TRBJ2-4; 12 nucleotides match TRBD2. The DNA matches TRBJ2-7 better at its end, which makes the J call doubtful. The germline gives CDR1 MDHEN, CDR2 SYDVKM. The CDR3 spans 16 residues. In DNA form, the CDR3 reads TGTGCCAGCAGACGGACTAGCGGGAATCTTCCCAACGAGCAGTACTTC. Amino acid sequence: CASRRTSGNLPNEQYF.

The CDR3 DNA reads TGTGCCACCAGCAGCAGCGGGAGCAGTTACGAGCAGTACTTC. It codes for CATSSSGSSYEQYF. The chain recombines TRBV15 with TRBJ2-7; 8 positions agree with TRBD2. The CDR3 totals 14 residues. The germline V gene encodes CDR1 LNHNV and CDR2 YYDKDF (reference sequence). V dropped 3 bases and J dropped 4; count of bases not matched to a gene: 5.

CDR3 in DNA: TGTGCCAGCAGTTTTACAGGGGCTAACAATGAGCAGTACTTC. Its protein product is CASSFTGANNEQYF. This chain links TRBV12-3 or TRBV12-4 with TRBJ2-7; 7 nucleotides align to TRBD1. V gave up 3 bases and J gave up 7 bases; unmatched junction bases: 9. CDR3 length: 14 residues.

This rearrangement joins TRBV27 to TRBJ2-3, with 9 bases fitting TRBD2. This CDR3 region has 15 residues. V gave up 6 bases and J gave up 3 bases; unmatched junction bases: 7. CDR1 is MNHEY and CDR2 is SMNVEV in the germline V gene (reference sequence). The CDR3 region is CASRGTSRITDTQYF. For the CDR3, the DNA is TGTGCCAGCAGGGGGACTAGCAGGATAACAGATACGCAGTATTTT.

The V gene is TRBV12-3 or TRBV12-4, the J gene TRBJ2-7, with D perhaps TRBD2 (5 bases). The J call may be incorrect, as the DNA end agrees better with TRBJ2-4. The CDR3 extends over 14 amino acids. The CDR3 DNA reads TGTGCCAGCAGTCTCCTGACTAATACGAACATTCAGTACTTC. Amino acids: CASSLLTNTNIQYF.

This clonotype was observed a few times. This chain uses TRBV6-5 with TRBJ2-1, with 8 positions matching TRBD2. Trimming cost V 6 bases and J 2 bases; bases outside gene matches: 6. This CDR3 is 15 amino acids long. CDR1 and CDR2 from the germline V gene are MNHEY and SVGAGI. CDR3 coding DNA: TGTGCCAGCAGCCGAAGCGGGAGCGCCTACAATGAGCAGTTCTTC. This translates into CASSRSGSAYNEQFF.

The V gene is TRBV7-9, the J gene TRBJ2-4; D gene ambiguous. V shed 5 bases and J shed 0 bases, with 11 bases lying between them. This CDR3 has 15 amino acids. Germline assignment: CDR1 SEHNR and CDR2 FQNEAQ (reference sequence). The chain's CDR3 is CASSPRAEAKNIQYF. CDR3 sequence (DNA): TGTGCCAGCAGCCCCCGTGCGGAAGCCAAAAACATTCAGTACTTC.

Comments on this clonotype: The junction differs from germline at one of its ends, possibly a read error. This chain links TRBV9 with TRBJ2-3, with TRBD1 matching over 7 bases. Germline CDR1 is SGDLS and CDR2 is YYNGEE. The CDR3 extends over 13 amino acids. CDR3 protein: CACSFRQGDTQYF. CDR3 DNA sequence: TGTGCCTGCAGCTTCAGACAGGGCGATACGCAGTATTTT.

The V and J genes are TRBV20-1 and TRBJ1-1; no clear D gene. Germline assignment: CDR1 DFQATT and CDR2 SNEGSKA (reference sequence). The CDR3 spans 12 residues. V was pared by 0 bases and J by 9 bases, with 11 bases between. The CDR3 here is CSARDPTYKAFF. Here the CDR3 DNA reads TGCAGTGCTAGAGATCCCACATATAAAGCTTTCTTT.

The chain links TRBV20-1 to TRBJ2-1; TRBD2 matches at 15 bases. The V gene end was trimmed by 4 bases and the J gene end by 12 bases; junction bases not matched to a gene: 7. Germline V gene lookup returns CDR1 DFQATT and CDR2 SNEGSKA (reference sequence). The CDR3 is 14 residues long. CDR3 DNA: TGCAGTGCTAATGAGGGACTAGCGGGGGGATTGCAGTTCTTC. This encodes CSANEGLAGGLQFF.

V is TRBV20-1 and J is TRBJ2-7; D is unclear. The CDR3 consists of 15 residues. V lost 4 bases, J lost 7 bases, and 23 bases lay in between. The germline V gene has CDR1 DFQATT and CDR2 SNEGSKA (reference sequence). The CDR3 region is CSAISRVGLLIEQYF. CDR3 nucleotides: TGCAGTGCTATTTCACGGGTGGGCCTCCTTATAGAGCAGTACTTC.

The rearrangement uses TRBV20-1 and TRBJ1-2, with D unresolved. The CDR3 extends over 11 amino acids. Per germline, CDR1 DFQATT and CDR2 SNEGSKA (reference sequence). Trimming took off 5 bases at V and 8 bases at J, with 12 bases between the two ends. The DNA for the CDR3 is TGCAGTGCTCACTATGGGTGGGGCTACACCTTC. Its protein product is CSAHYGWGYTF.

In its sample, this clonotype was seen a few times. The chain carries TRBV3-1 and TRBJ1-1; no reliable D call. From germline, CDR1 is LGHDT and CDR2 YNNKEL (reference sequence). CDR3 length: 16 amino acids. Deletions cut 0 bases from V and 0 bases from J, with 11 bases between. Written as DNA, the CDR3 is TGTGCCAGCAGCCAAGATTACCAGGCGGTGAACACTGAAGCTTTCTTT. Residues: CASSQDYQAVNTEAFF.

The chain is built from TRBV24-1 and TRBJ2-7, with 9 bases lining up with TRBD1. After removal of 0 bases from V and 4 bases from J, the junction contained 3 bases not matched to a gene. The germline V gene encodes CDR1 KGHDR and CDR2 SFDVKD. The CDR3 is 15 residues long. The chain's CDR3 is CATSDLTGGNYEQYV. The CDR3 DNA follows: TGTGCCACCAGTGATTTGACAGGGGGCAATTACGAGCAGTACGTC.